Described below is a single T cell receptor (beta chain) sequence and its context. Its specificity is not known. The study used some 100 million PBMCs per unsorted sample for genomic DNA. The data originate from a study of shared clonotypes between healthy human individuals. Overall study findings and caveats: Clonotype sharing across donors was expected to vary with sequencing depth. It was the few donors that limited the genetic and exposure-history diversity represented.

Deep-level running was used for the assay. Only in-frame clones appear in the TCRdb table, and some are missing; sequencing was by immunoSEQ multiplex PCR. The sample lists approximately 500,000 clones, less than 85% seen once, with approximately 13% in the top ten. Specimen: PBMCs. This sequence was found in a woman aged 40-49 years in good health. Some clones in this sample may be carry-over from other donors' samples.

CDR3 amino acids: CASSLLGAGNTEAFF. CDR3 in DNA: TGTGCCAGCAGCTTGTTGGGCGCGGGGAACACTGAAGCTTTCTTT. The chain uses TRBV5-5 and TRBJ1-1; unclear D gene. Germline CDR1 reads SGHKS; CDR2 reads YYEKEE (reference sequence). The germline V and J ends were trimmed by 1 base and 1 base, with 11 bases remaining between them. The CDR3 consists of 15 residues. The full variable domain, its missing parts supplied by reference TRBV5-5 and TRBJ1-1, is DAGVTQSPTHLIKTRGQQVTLRCSPISGHKSVSWYQQVLGQGPQFIFQYYEKEERGRGNFPDRFSARQFPNYSSELNVNALLLGDSALYLCASSLLGAGNTEAFFGQGTRLTVV.